These 30 T cell receptor beta chains share one sample of origin, sequenced in a study of cytomegalovirus exposure and HLA in healthy donors. Repertoires were generated with immunoSEQ multiplex PCR, while TCRdb's copy carries only in-frame clones and drops some. The top ten clones hold approximately 2.2% of a sample with some 84,000 clones, just over 90% of them seen once. The sample consisted of PBMCs. Receptors originate from a man aged 30 to 39 in good health and CMV-seronegative.

The chain has TRBV5-1 and TRBJ2-7; D might be TRBD1 (6 bases). Looked up from germline, CDR1 is SGHRS and CDR2 is YFSETQ. CDR3 length: 13 residues. Trimming took off 2 bases at V and 5 bases at J, with 11 bases between the two ends. Here the CDR3 reads CASSLSGVHEQYF. Here the CDR3 DNA reads TGCGCCAGCAGCTTATCAGGGGTCCACGAGCAGTACTTC. Using reference TRBV5-1 and TRBJ2-7 for the parts outside the CDR3, the full variable domain is KAGVTQTPRYLIKTRGQQVTLSCSPISGHRSVSWYQQTPGQGLQFLFEYFSETQRNKGNFPGRFSGRQFSNSRSEMNVSTLELGDSALYLCASSLSGVHEQYFGPGTRLTVT.

DNA of the CDR3: TGTGCCAGTAAAGGGACAGACTTCTATGGCTACACCTTC. It is translated as CASKGTDFYGYTF. The chain couples TRBV10-3 to TRBJ1-2, with TRBD1 identical over 7 bases. The V segment lost 10 bases and the J segment 4 bases; nucleotides outside the gene matches: 9. The germline V gene has CDR1 ENHRY and CDR2 SYGVKD. This CDR3 is 13 amino acids long.

The chain recombines TRBV19 with TRBJ2-1, with 7 bases aligning to TRBD2. This CDR3 contains 14 residues. V dropped 0 bases and J dropped 13; count of bases not matched to a gene: 9. Germline-derived CDR1 and CDR2 are LNHDA and SQIVND (reference sequence). The chain's CDR3 is CASSIDLRGRGQFF. The CDR3 DNA is TGTGCCAGTAGTATAGATCTTCGGGGGAGGGGCCAGTTCTTC.

This clone was detected once. V is TRBV27 and J is TRBJ2-7, with 8 positions matching TRBD1. In germline, CDR1 is MNHEY, CDR2 SMNVEV (reference sequence). CDR3 length: 21 amino acids. J gave up 2 bases and V 0 bases, and 21 bases lay outside the gene matches. The CDR3 spells CASSLSRWESKGTGSPYEQYF. In DNA form, the CDR3 reads TGTGCCAGCAGTTTATCGAGGTGGGAATCGAAGGGGACAGGAAGCCCCTACGAGCAGTACTTC.

CDR3 in DNA: TGTGCCAGCAGCCAAGGGGCTAGCCTTCAAGAGACCCAGTACTTC. Protein sequence: CASSQGASLQETQYF. The chain links TRBV14 to TRBJ2-5; a weak D match, TRBD2 (5 bases). The CDR3 is 15 amino acids. V shed 1 base and J shed 2 bases, with 11 bases lying between them. Germline V gene data show CDR1 as SGHDN and CDR2 as FVKESK.

The CDR3: CASSAGQGASNTEAFF. DNA for the CDR3: TGCGCCAGCAGCGCTGGCCAGGGCGCTTCGAACACTGAAGCTTTCTTT. The V gene is TRBV5-1, the J gene TRBJ1-1; a weak D match, TRBD1 (5 bases). Germline assignment: CDR1 SGHRS and CDR2 YFSETQ. The CDR3 has 16 residues. V lost 4 bases and J lost 1, with 17 bases in between.

This chain joins TRBV29-1 and TRBJ2-2; D gene uncertain. This CDR3 is built from 12 residues. V shed 5 bases and J shed 1 base, with 5 bases lying between them. Germline lookup yields CDR1 SQVTM and CDR2 ANQGSEA. The CDR3, as DNA: TGCAGCGTTTCAGGGAACACCGGGGAGCTGTTTTTT. This gives the protein CSVSGNTGELFF.

The chain is built from TRBV9 and TRBJ2-2; D unresolved. V shed 3 bases and J shed 5 bases, with 8 bases lying between them. The germline gives CDR1 SGDLS, CDR2 YYNGEE. This CDR3 spans 13 amino acids. CDR3 region: CASSGLITGELFF. CDR3 coding DNA: TGTGCCAGCAGCGGACTCATAACCGGGGAGCTGTTTTTT.

V and J are TRBV5-4 and TRBJ2-7, with TRBD1 matching over 8 bases. V was clipped by 0 bases and J by 2 bases; unmatched bases: 4. This CDR3 region has 15 residues. The V gene's germline CDR1 is SGHNT and CDR2 YYREEE (reference sequence). The CDR3, as DNA: TGTGCCAGCAGCTTGGGACAGGGGAATCCCTACGAGCAGTACTTC. It encodes CASSLGQGNPYEQYF. Full variable domain (outside the CDR3, taken from reference TRBV5-4 and TRBJ2-7): ETGVTQSPTHLIKTRGQQVTLRCSSQSGHNTVSWYQQALGQGPQFIFQYYREEENGRGNFPPRFSGLQFPNYSSELNVNALELDDSALYLCASSLGQGNPYEQYFGPGTRLTVT.

CDR3 residues: CASSLGPGGDQPQHF. The CDR3 coding sequence is TGCGCCAGCAGCTTGGGACCGGGGGGCGATCAGCCCCAGCATTTT. The chain links TRBV5-1 to TRBJ1-5; possible D gene TRBD1, 6 bases. Germline-derived CDR1 and CDR2 are SGHRS and YFSETQ. V shed 0 bases and J shed 5 bases, with 12 bases lying between them. CDR3 length: 15 residues.

The chain combines TRBV11-2 with TRBJ2-5; D may be TRBD2 (6 bases). CDR3 length equals 18 residues. Deletions cut 1 base from V and 3 bases from J, with 21 bases between. Germline assignment: CDR1 SGHAT and CDR2 FQNNGV. The CDR3 is CASSLVPGWGGREETQYF. CDR3 DNA sequence: TGTGCCAGCAGCTTAGTTCCTGGATGGGGAGGACGAGAAGAGACCCAGTACTTC.

The chain uses TRBV9 and TRBJ1-1; TRBD1 matches 9 bases. The CDR3 sequence is 16 residues long. V was clipped by 3 bases and J by 1 base; unmatched bases: 7. Germline V gene sequence: CDR1 SGDLS, CDR2 YYNGEE. CDR3 sequence (DNA): TGTGCCAGCAGCGATATACAGGGGGCGGGGAACACTGAAGCTTTCTTT. Encoded protein: CASSDIQGAGNTEAFF.

The chain uses TRBV2 and TRBJ1-1; TRBD1 matches 8 bases. Trimming cost V 8 bases and J 3 bases; bases outside gene matches: 11. The CDR3 length is 15 residues. Germline CDR1 is SNHLY and CDR2 is FYNNEI. CDR3: CASGVQGALDTEAFF. CDR3 coding DNA: TGTGCCAGCGGGGTCCAGGGGGCTCTGGACACTGAAGCTTTCTTT.

The chain combines TRBV19 with TRBJ2-1; D possibly corresponds to TRBD1 (6 bases). V lost 5 bases and J 4 bases, leaving 15 bases between the germline ends. The CDR3 has 15 amino acids. Germline loops: CDR1 LNHDA, CDR2 SQIVND (reference sequence). The CDR3 loop reads CASSSPRDKYNEQFF. The CDR3, as DNA: TGTGCCAGTAGTTCACCCCGGGACAAGTACAATGAGCAGTTCTTC. Supplemented by reference TRBV19 and TRBJ2-1, the full variable domain reads DGGITQSPKYLFRKEGQNVTLSCEQNLNHDAMYWYRQDPGQGLRLIYYSQIVNDFQKGDIAEGYSVSREKKESFPLTVTSAQKNPTAFYLCASSSPRDKYNEQFFGPGTRLTVL.

The rearrangement links TRBV6-5 to TRBJ2-1; D is perhaps TRBD1 (6 bases). The V end was cut by 4 bases, the J end by 10 bases, with 8 bases between. Germline CDR1 is MNHEY and CDR2 is SVGAGI. This CDR3 is built from 11 residues. In DNA form, the CDR3 reads TGTGCCAGCAGTTCGCAGGGGGAGCAGTTCTTC. Protein: CASSSQGEQFF.

J is TRBJ1-1 and V is TRBV18; D gene uncertain. This CDR3 comprises 15 residues. V was shortened by 2 bases and J by 0 bases, with 10 bases between the two germline ends. CDR1 KGHSH and CDR2 LQKENI come from the germline V gene. CDR3 sequence: CASSPNREMNTEAFF. Written as DNA, the CDR3 is TGTGCCAGCTCACCAAATCGAGAGATGAACACTGAAGCTTTCTTT. Drawing the rest from reference TRBV18 and TRBJ1-1, the complete variable domain is NAGVMQNPRHLVRRRGQEARLRCSPMKGHSHVYWYRQLPEEGLKFMVYLQKENIIDESGMPKERFSAEFPKEGPSILRIQQVVRGDSAAYFCASSPNREMNTEAFFGQGTRLTVV.

This clone was detected only once. V and J are TRBV10-3 and TRBJ1-5; 9 bases fit TRBD1. J lost 3 bases, V lost 9 bases, and 3 bases had no gene match. Per the germline V gene, CDR1 is ENHRY and CDR2 is SYGVKD. This CDR3 region has 13 residues. The CDR3 nucleotides are TGTGCCATTGGGGACAGGGCCAATCAGCCCCAGCATTTT. This gives the protein CAIGDRANQPQHF.

This clone was seen a few times. This chain joins TRBV2 and TRBJ2-7, with a possible D match to TRBD1 (6 bases). This CDR3 contains 14 residues. Trimming cost V 3 bases and J 0 bases, with 9 bases left between them. Per germline, CDR1 SNHLY and CDR2 FYNNEI. For the CDR3, the DNA is TGTGCCAGCAGTGATGACAGGCGCTCCTACGAGCAGTACTTC. Translated: CASSDDRRSYEQYF.

This sequence joins TRBV30 and TRBJ1-5, with D possibly matching TRBD1 (6 bases). Germline CDR1 GTSNPN, CDR2 SVGIG (reference sequence). CDR3 length equals 14 residues. The V gene lost 0 bases and the J gene lost 2 bases, with 8 bases spanning the gap. The CDR3 spells CAWSVDSGNQPQHF. The CDR3 DNA reads TGTGCCTGGAGTGTGGACAGCGGCAATCAGCCCCAGCATTTT.

This chain joins TRBV11-2 and TRBJ2-1; 9 bases line up with TRBD2. Germline lookup yields CDR1 SGHAT and CDR2 FQNNGV. V trimming: 1 base; J trimming: 6 bases; junction bases outside the gene matches: 10. The CDR3 extends over 17 amino acids. The CDR3 region has the DNA TGTGCCAGCAGCTTAGCCTATAGCGGGGGTTTCCTCAATGAGCAGTTCTTC. Translated, it gives CASSLAYSGGFLNEQFF.

This clone was recorded once. The J gene is TRBJ2-1, the V gene TRBV11-2; 8 bases are a match to TRBD1. The germline CDR1 and CDR2 sequences are SGHAT and FQNNGV. The CDR3 consists of 15 residues. V trimming: 5 bases; J trimming: 7 bases; junction bases outside the gene matches: 10. CDR3 sequence reads: CASSPGGKIWNEQFF. In nucleotides, the CDR3 is TGTGCCAGCAGCCCAGGGGGCAAAATTTGGAATGAGCAGTTCTTC.

The CDR3: CASSPHGKGPGELFF. The DNA of the CDR3 is TGTGCCAGCAGCCCCCACGGGAAGGGCCCCGGGGAGCTGTTTTTT. This rearrangement joins TRBV11-3 to TRBJ2-2; weak D call: TRBD2 (5 bases). V lost 5 bases and J lost 6, with 16 bases in between. The CDR3 spans 15 residues. CDR1 is SGHNT and CDR2 is YENEEA in the germline V gene.

The V gene is TRBV7-9, the J gene TRBJ2-7; tentative D call: TRBD2 (6 bases). CDR1 SEHNR and CDR2 FQNEAQ come from the germline V gene (reference sequence). Trimming pared 1 base from V and 6 bases from J, leaving 13 bases between. The CDR3 length is 14 residues. The CDR3: CASSLVGTSVEQYF. The CDR3 DNA reads as TGTGCCAGCAGCTTAGTTGGGACTTCGGTCGAGCAGTACTTC. The full variable domain, its missing parts supplied by reference TRBV7-9 and TRBJ2-7, is DTGVSQNPRHKITKRGQNVTFRCDPISEHNRLYWYRQTLGQGPEFLTYFQNEAQLEKSRLLSDRFSAERPKGSFSTLEIQRTEQGDSAMYLCASSLVGTSVEQYFGPGTRLTVT.

The chain combines TRBV28 with TRBJ1-5; the D gene is possibly TRBD1 (6 bases). The ends were cut back, 5 bases at V and 7 bases at J, with 15 bases in the middle. Germline CDR1 reads MDHEN; CDR2 reads SYDVKM. The CDR3 sequence is 14 residues long. CDR3 sequence (DNA): TGTGCCAGCAGTCCCAGTACAGGGTTCCAGCCCCAGCATTTT. Protein product: CASSPSTGFQPQHF.

Here the CDR3 reads CASSYIDRLNGTDTQYF. The DNA of the CDR3 is TGTGCCAGCAGCTACATCGACAGACTGAATGGCACAGATACGCAGTATTTT. The chain is built from TRBV11-3 and TRBJ2-3; possibly TRBD1 for D (5 bases). The CDR3 has 17 residues. Trimming stripped 4 bases from V and 1 base from J, with 18 bases between. CDR1 is SGHNT, CDR2 YENEEA, per germline.

This rearrangement joins TRBV18 to TRBJ1-6, with 7 bases identical to TRBD1. Germline values: CDR1 KGHSH, CDR2 LQKENI. The CDR3 has 15 residues. The V gene end was trimmed by 5 bases and the J gene end by 4 bases; junction bases not matched to a gene: 5. CDR3 nucleotide sequence: TGTGCCAGCTCAGTTACAGGGGAGTATAATTCACCCCTCCACTTT. Translation: CASSVTGEYNSPLHF.

This sequence joins TRBV11-2 and TRBJ2-7; TRBD2 is a possible D gene (5 bases). Germline V lookup: CDR1 SGHAT, CDR2 FQNNGV. Trimming stripped 4 bases from V and 4 bases from J, with 8 bases between. CDR3 size: 12 residues. The chain's CDR3 is CASSSGNYEQYF. In DNA form, the CDR3 reads TGTGCCAGCAGCTCCGGGAATTACGAGCAGTACTTC.

This rearrangement joins TRBV19 to TRBJ2-7, with a tentative D call TRBD1 (6 bases). The V gene lost 2 bases and the J gene lost 9 bases, with 20 bases spanning the gap. Looked up from germline, CDR1 is LNHDA and CDR2 is SQIVND (reference sequence). The CDR3 sequence is 15 residues long. The CDR3 sequence is CASSISLVNRDGQYF. The CDR3 bases are TGTGCCAGTAGTATAAGCCTCGTGAACAGGGACGGGCAGTACTTC.

This clone has more than one count but fewer than ten. The V and J genes are TRBV11-3 and TRBJ1-1; D gene unclear. The CDR3 contains 16 residues. CDR1 SGHNT and CDR2 YENEEA come from the germline V gene. The V end lost 5 bases, the J end lost 1 base, and 17 bases lay between the germline ends. The CDR3 DNA follows: TGTGCCAGCAGCACCCGGCCCTCAACTAGGAACACTGAAGCTTTCTTT. It codes for CASSTRPSTRNTEAFF.

The chain recombines TRBV6-4 with TRBJ2-2; a weak D match, TRBD1 (6 bases). Between the trimmed V and J ends, which lost 6 bases and 0 bases, there was a span of 11 bases. CDR3 length: 15 residues. Germline V gene sequence: CDR1 MRHNA, CDR2 SNTAGT. CDR3 sequence reads: CASSPDRANTGELFF. Here the CDR3 DNA reads TGTGCCAGCAGCCCGGACAGAGCGAACACCGGGGAGCTGTTTTTT.